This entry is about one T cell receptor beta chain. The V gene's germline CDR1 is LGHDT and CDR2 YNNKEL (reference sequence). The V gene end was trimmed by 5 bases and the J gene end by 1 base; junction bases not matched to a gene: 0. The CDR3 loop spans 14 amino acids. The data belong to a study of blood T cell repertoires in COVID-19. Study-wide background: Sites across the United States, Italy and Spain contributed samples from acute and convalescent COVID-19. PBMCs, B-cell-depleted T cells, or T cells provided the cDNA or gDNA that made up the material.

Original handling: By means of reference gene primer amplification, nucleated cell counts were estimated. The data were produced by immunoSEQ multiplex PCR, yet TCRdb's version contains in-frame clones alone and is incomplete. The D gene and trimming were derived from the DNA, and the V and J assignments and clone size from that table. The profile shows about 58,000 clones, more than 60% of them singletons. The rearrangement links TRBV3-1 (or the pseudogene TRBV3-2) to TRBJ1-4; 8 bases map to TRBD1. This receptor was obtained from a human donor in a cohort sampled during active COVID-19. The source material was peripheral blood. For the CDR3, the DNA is TGTGCCAGCAGCGACAGGGGAACTAATGAAAAACTGTTTTTT. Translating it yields CASSDRGTNEKLFF.